A selection of T cell receptor beta chains follows, all from one sample in a study of naive and memory T cell subsets. Each CDR3 protein is one row after TCRdb ran MiXCR on the UMI-ligation and nested PCR reads. The sample lists some 150,000 distinct CDR3 sequences, about 17% occurring once. Material: naive CD4+ T cells from blood. All receptors come from a human donor in good health. Each CDR3 is given with its conserved first and last residue. Each record gives: CDR3 DNA, CDR3 protein, V gene, D gene, J gene, clone size. The D gene is left open where the match is weak. Clone size is given for some rows only: seen once, a few or many times, or a class if the clone is expanded.

TGTGCCATCAGTGAAATTAGCGTAGGCAATGAGCAGTTCTTC,CAISEISVGNEQFF,TRBV10-3,NA,TRBJ2-1,NA
TGTGCCAGCAGCTTAACTCGACTGTTAGCTAACTATGGCTACACCTTC,CASSLTRLLANYGYTF,TRBV7-9,NA,TRBJ1-2,NA
TGTGCCAGCAGCCAGGGGGGAAGCACAGATACGCAGTATTTT,CASSQGGSTDTQYF,TRBV4-2,NA,TRBJ2-3,many
TGTGCCAGCAGTGAATCGGGCAGCGGCACTGAAGCTTTCTTT,CASSESGSGTEAFF,TRBV25-1,NA,TRBJ1-1,NA
TGTGCCAGCAGTTATTTATCCGGGATAGGCTCCTACGAGCAGTACTTC,CASSYLSGIGSYEQYF,TRBV6-5,NA,TRBJ2-7,NA
TGTGCCAGCAGCCAAGATTTGTCGGCAGGGGGAGAGACCCAGTACTTC,CASSQDLSAGGETQYF,TRBV3-1,TRBD1,TRBJ2-5,few
TGTGCCAGCAGCTTTAGGTCAGGGGGCCACACTGAAGCTTTCTTT,CASSFRSGGHTEAFF,TRBV7-2,TRBD1,TRBJ1-1,NA
TGCGCCAGCAGTGAGGCAGGGGGCTACAATGAGCAGTTCTTC,CASSEAGGYNEQFF,TRBV10-1,TRBD1,TRBJ2-1,few
TGTGCCAGCAGCCGTTCATGGAGGGCCTACAATGAGCAGTTCTTC,CASSRSWRAYNEQFF,TRBV28,NA,TRBJ2-1,few
TGTGCCACCAGCAGAGAAGGGACAGGGGGCTACACCTTC,CATSREGTGGYTF,TRBV15,TRBD1,TRBJ1-2,NA
TGTGCCAGCATTGACAGGGGTAGGCCTGAAGCTTTCTTT,CASIDRGRPEAFF,TRBV6-5,TRBD1,TRBJ1-1,NA
TGTGCCAGCAGCCGGACAGCTACGTCCTACAATGAGCAGTTCTTC,CASSRTATSYNEQFF,TRBV9,NA,TRBJ2-1,few
TGTGCCAGCAGTTTCTCACCCACGGATGAGCAGTTCTTC,CASSFSPTDEQFF,TRBV27,NA,TRBJ2-1,few
TGTGCCAGCTCACCGGGGGGCAGGGTTTCCTACGAGCAGTACTTC,CASSPGGRVSYEQYF,TRBV18,NA,TRBJ2-7,few
TGTGCCAGCAGCTCTCCAGGAGGACCGGGGACGCAGTATTTT,CASSSPGGPGTQYF,TRBV5-4,NA,TRBJ2-3,NA
TGTGCCATCAGGACCCCCCCACTAGCGGGAGTTTTCGATACGCAGTATTTT,CAIRTPPLAGVFDTQYF,TRBV10-3,TRBD2,TRBJ2-3,NA
TGTGCCAGCAGTTCCAGATGGCGGACAGGACGTAACTCTGGAAACACCATATATTTT,CASSSRWRTGRNSGNTIYF,TRBV12-3/TRBV12-4,TRBD1,TRBJ1-3,NA
TGTGCCAGCGCGCGGGGAGAGTACAATGAGCAGTTCTTC,CASARGEYNEQFF,TRBV10-3,NA,TRBJ2-1,few
TGCAGCGTGGGCTTGGACAGGGGGCTTGGCTACACCTTC,CSVGLDRGLGYTF,TRBV29-1,TRBD1,TRBJ1-2,NA
TGCGCCAGCAGCTTGGAAAGGGCCCAAGAGACCCAGTACTTC,CASSLERAQETQYF,TRBV5-1,NA,TRBJ2-5,few
TGTGCCAGCAGCTCCAACCCAGGCACAGATACGCAGTATTTT,CASSSNPGTDTQYF,TRBV7-7,NA,TRBJ2-3,NA
TGTGCCAGCAGTCGCGGAATGGGCAATCAGCCCCAGCATTTT,CASSRGMGNQPQHF,TRBV28,NA,TRBJ1-5,NA
TGCGCCAGCAGCAGCGGGACTACCTACAATGAGCAGTTCTTC,CASSSGTTYNEQFF,TRBV5-1,TRBD2,TRBJ2-1,NA
TGTGCCAGCAGCTTGGCCGGGCCGACGGGTCAGCCCCAGCATTTT,CASSLAGPTGQPQHF,TRBV5-4,NA,TRBJ1-5,many
TGTGCCAGCAGCCTTAGACAGGGGGAAGCCTACGAGCAGTACTTC,CASSLRQGEAYEQYF,TRBV7-2,TRBD1,TRBJ2-7,few
TGTGCTAGTGGTTTGGTGACAGGTTCCGGCTACACCTTC,CASGLVTGSGYTF,TRBV12-5,NA,TRBJ1-2,few
TGTGCCAGCAGCTTGGCCTCGTCTAGCGCCAGCACAGATACGCAGTATTTT,CASSLASSSASTDTQYF,TRBV5-4,NA,TRBJ2-3,NA
TGTGCCAGCAGTTTCAGTTCGAGACTAGCGCTTTACTCTGGGGCCAACGTCCTGACTTTC,CASSFSSRLALYSGANVLTF,TRBV12-3/TRBV12-4,TRBD2,TRBJ2-6,few
TGTGCCAGCAGTGAAGTGCGGGGGACCGACGAGCAGTACTTC,CASSEVRGTDEQYF,TRBV25-1,TRBD2,TRBJ2-7,NA
TGCAGTGCTAGGGCCGTAAATAGCAATCAGCCCCAGCATTTT,CSARAVNSNQPQHF,TRBV20-1,NA,TRBJ1-5,NA
TGTGCCAGTAGTTTACAGACCACCGGGGAGCTGTTTTTT,CASSLQTTGELFF,TRBV19,NA,TRBJ2-2,NA
TGTGCCAGCAGTTCCCGAGCAATTGATAATGAAAAACTGTTTTTT,CASSSRAIDNEKLFF,TRBV6-5,NA,TRBJ1-4,NA
TGCGCCAGCAGCCCTTGGGCCAGCGGGAGAGGTGGGAATGAGCAGTTCTTC,CASSPWASGRGGNEQFF,TRBV10-2,TRBD2,TRBJ2-1,many
TGTGCCACCAGTGCACGGAGGAACACCGGGGAGCTGTTTTTT,CATSARRNTGELFF,TRBV24-1,NA,TRBJ2-2,few
TGTGCCAGCAGCTTACTGGGACAGAGCACAGATACGCAGTATTTT,CASSLLGQSTDTQYF,TRBV7-2,TRBD1,TRBJ2-3,few
TGTGCCATCAGTGAGGCCGGGACAGTAAACTATGGCTACACCTTC,CAISEAGTVNYGYTF,TRBV10-3,TRBD1,TRBJ1-2,NA
TGTGCCAGCAGTTATAAGGGAAACACAGATACGCAGTATTTT,CASSYKGNTDTQYF,TRBV6-2/TRBV6-3,NA,TRBJ2-3,few
TGTGCCAGCTCACCGAGTGCAACTAATGAAAAACTGTTTTTT,CASSPSATNEKLFF,TRBV18,NA,TRBJ1-4,NA
TGCTTAAGCGCCTCCAGCTCCTACAATGAGCAGTTCTTC,CLSASSSYNEQFF,TRBV6-5,NA,TRBJ2-1,NA
TGTGCCAGCAGCTTAGAAACTGAGCAGTTCTTC,CASSLETEQFF,TRBV11-2,NA,TRBJ2-1,NA
TGTGCCAGCAGCTCGTCAGGGTACGGCGAGCAGTACTTC,CASSSSGYGEQYF,TRBV7-3,NA,TRBJ2-7,NA